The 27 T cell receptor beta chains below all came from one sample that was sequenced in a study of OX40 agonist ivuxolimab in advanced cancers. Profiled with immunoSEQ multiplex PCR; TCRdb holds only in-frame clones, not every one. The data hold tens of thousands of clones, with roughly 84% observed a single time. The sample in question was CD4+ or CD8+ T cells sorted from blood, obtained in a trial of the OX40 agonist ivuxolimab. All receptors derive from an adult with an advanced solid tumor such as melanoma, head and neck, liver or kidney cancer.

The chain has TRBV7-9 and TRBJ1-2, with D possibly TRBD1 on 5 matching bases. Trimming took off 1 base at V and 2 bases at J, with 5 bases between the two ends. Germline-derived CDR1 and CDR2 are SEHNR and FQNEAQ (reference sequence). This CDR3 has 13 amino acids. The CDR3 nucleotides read TGTGCCAGCAGCTTAGGACAGAACTATGGCTACACCTTC. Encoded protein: CASSLGQNYGYTF.

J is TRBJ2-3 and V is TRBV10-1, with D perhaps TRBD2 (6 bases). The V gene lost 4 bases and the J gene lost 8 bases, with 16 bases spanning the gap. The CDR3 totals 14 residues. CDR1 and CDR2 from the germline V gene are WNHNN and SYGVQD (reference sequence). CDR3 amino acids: CASSGRREGATQYF. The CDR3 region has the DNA TGCGCCAGCAGTGGGAGGCGGGAAGGGGCTACGCAGTATTTT.

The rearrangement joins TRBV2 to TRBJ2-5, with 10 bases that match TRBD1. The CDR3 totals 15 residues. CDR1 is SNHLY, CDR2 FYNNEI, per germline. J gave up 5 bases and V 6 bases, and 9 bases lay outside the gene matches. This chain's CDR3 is CASRPGTGVFETQYF. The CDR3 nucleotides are TGTGCCAGCAGACCCGGGACAGGGGTCTTTGAGACCCAGTACTTC.

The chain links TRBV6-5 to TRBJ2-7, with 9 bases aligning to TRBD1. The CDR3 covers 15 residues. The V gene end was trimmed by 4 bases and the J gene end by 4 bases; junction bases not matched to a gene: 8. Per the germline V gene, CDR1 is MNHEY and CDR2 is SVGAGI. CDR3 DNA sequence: TGTGCCAGCAGTTTATCGGACAGGGGAGGTTACGAGCAGTACTTC. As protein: CASSLSDRGGYEQYF.

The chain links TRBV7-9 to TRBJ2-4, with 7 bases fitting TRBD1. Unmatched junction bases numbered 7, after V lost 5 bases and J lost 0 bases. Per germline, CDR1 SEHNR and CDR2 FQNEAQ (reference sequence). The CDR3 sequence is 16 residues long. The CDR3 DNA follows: TGTGCCAGCAGCCCCCGGCAGGGGGAAGCCAAAAACATTCAGTACTTC. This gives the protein CASSPRQGEAKNIQYF.

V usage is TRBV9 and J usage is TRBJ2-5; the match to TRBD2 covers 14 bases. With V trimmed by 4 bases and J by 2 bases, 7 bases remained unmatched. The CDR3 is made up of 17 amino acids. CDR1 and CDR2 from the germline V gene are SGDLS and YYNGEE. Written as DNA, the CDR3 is TGTGCCAGCAGCCTGGGGACTAGCGGGAGTTTTCAAGAGACCCAGTACTTC. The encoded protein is CASSLGTSGSFQETQYF.

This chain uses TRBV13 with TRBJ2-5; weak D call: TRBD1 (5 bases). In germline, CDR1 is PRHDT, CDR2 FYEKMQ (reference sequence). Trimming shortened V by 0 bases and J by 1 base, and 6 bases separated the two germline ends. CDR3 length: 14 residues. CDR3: CASSLGDTQETQYF. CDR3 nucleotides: TGTGCCAGCAGCTTAGGGGACACCCAAGAGACCCAGTACTTC.

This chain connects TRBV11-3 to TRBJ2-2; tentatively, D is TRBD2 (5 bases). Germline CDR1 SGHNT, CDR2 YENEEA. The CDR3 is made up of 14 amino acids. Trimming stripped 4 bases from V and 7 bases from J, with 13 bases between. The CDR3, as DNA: TGTGCCAGCAGCTCCCCTGGGAGTGTCGGGGAGCTGTTTTTT. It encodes CASSSPGSVGELFF. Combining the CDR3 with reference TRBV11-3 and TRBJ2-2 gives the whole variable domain EAGVVQSPRYKIIEKKQPVAFWCNPISGHNTLYWYLQNLGQGPELLIRYENEEAVDDSQLPKDRFSAERLKGVDSTLKIQPAELGDSAVYLCASSSPGSVGELFFGEGSRLTVL.

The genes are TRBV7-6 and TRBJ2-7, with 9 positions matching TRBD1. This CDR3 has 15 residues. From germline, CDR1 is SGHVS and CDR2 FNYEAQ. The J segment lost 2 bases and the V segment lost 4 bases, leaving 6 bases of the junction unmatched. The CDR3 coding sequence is TGTGCCAGCAGCTCCGGGACAGGGCTTACCTACGAGCAGTACTTC. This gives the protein CASSSGTGLTYEQYF. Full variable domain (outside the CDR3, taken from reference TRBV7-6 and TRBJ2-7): GAGVSQSPRYKVTKRGQDVALRCDPISGHVSLYWYRQALGQGPEFLTYFNYEAQQDKSGLPNDRFSAERPEGSISTLTIQRTEQRDSAMYRCASSSGTGLTYEQYFGPGTRLTVT.

CDR3 in DNA: TGTGCCAGCAGCTTGAGCGGGAGGGCCGACGAGCAGTACTTC. Protein sequence: CASSLSGRADEQYF. This chain connects TRBV9 to TRBJ2-7, with 10 bases fitting TRBD2. V gave up 4 bases and J gave up 5 bases; unmatched junction bases: 6. This CDR3 comprises 14 residues. Per the germline V gene, CDR1 is SGDLS and CDR2 is YYNGEE.

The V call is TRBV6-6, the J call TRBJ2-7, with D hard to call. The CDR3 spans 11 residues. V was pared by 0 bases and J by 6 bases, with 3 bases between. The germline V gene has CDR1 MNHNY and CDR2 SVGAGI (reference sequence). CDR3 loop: CASSYSSEQYF. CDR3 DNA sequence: TGTGCCAGCAGTTACTCGTCCGAGCAGTACTTC.

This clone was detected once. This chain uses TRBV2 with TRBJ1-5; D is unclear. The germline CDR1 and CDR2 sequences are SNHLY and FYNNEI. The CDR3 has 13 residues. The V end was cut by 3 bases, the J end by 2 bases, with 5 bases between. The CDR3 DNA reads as TGTGCCAGCAGTGATTCCCGCAATCAGCCCCAGCATTTT. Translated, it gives CASSDSRNQPQHF.

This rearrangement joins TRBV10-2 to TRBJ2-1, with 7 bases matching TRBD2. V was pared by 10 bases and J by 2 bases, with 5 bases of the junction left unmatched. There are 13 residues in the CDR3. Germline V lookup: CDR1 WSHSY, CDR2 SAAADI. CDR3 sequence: CAIGSGPYNEQFF. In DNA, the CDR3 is TGCGCCATCGGTAGCGGGCCCTACAATGAGCAGTTCTTC.

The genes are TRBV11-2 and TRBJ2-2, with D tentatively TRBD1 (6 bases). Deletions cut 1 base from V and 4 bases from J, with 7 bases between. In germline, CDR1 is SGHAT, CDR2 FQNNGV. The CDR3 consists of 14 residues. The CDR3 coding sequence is TGTGCCAGCAGCTTAGCAGGGGCCACCGGGGAGCTGTTTTTT. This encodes CASSLAGATGELFF. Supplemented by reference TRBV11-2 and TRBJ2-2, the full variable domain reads EAGVAQSPRYKIIEKRQSVAFWCNPISGHATLYWYQQILGQGPKLLIQFQNNGVVDDSQLPKDRFSAERLKGVDSTLKIQPAKLEDSAVYLCASSLAGATGELFFGEGSRLTVL.

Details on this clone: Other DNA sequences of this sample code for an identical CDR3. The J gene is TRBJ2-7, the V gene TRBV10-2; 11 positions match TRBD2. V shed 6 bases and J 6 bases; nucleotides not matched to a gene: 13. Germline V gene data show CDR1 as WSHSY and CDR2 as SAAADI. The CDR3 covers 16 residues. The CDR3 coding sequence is TGCGCCAGCAGAGATACAGGAACTAGCGGGAGTATCGAGCAGTACTTC. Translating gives CASRDTGTSGSIEQYF.

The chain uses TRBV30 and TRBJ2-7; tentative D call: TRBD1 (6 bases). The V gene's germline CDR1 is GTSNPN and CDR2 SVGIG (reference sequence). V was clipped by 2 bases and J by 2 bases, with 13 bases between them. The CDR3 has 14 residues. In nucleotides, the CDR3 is TGTGCCTGGAGTTCCGGGACACAGACCTACGAGCAGTACTTC. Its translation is CAWSSGTQTYEQYF. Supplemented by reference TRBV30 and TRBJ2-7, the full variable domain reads SQTIHQWPATLVQPVGSPLSLECTVEGTSNPNLYWYRQAAGRGLQLLFYSVGIGQISSEVPQNLSASRPQDRQFILSSKKLLLSDSGFYLCAWSSGTQTYEQYFGPGTRLTVT.

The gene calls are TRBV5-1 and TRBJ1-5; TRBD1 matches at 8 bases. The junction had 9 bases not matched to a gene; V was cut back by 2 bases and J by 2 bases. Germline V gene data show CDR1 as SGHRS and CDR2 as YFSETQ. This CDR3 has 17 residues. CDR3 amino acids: CASSFSFAGGRNQPQHF. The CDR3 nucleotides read TGCGCCAGCAGCTTCTCCTTTGCAGGGGGCCGCAATCAGCCCCAGCATTTT.

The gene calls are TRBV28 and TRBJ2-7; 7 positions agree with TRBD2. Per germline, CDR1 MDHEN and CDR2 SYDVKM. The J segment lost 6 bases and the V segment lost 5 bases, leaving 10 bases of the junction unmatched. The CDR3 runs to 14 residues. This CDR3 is CASSTLAVSGEQYF. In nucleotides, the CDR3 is TGTGCCAGCAGTACCCTAGCGGTGTCGGGCGAGCAGTACTTC.

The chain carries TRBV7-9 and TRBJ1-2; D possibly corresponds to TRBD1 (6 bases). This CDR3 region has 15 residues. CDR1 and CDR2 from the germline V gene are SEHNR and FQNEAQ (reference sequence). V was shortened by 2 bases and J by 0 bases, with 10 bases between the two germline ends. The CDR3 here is CASSLTGLTNYGYTF. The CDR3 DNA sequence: TGTGCCAGCAGCTTAACAGGGCTAACTAACTATGGCTACACCTTC.

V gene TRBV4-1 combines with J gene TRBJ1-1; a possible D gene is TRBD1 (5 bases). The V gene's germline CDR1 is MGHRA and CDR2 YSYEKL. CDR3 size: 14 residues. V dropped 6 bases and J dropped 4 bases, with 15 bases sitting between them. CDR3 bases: TGCGCCAGCAGAGGGGTCGGCCGGAGCACTGAAGCTTTCTTT. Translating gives CASRGVGRSTEAFF.

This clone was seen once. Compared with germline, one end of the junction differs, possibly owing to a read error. CDR3: CARSEGDSHNYGYTF. DNA for the CDR3: TGTGCCCGCAGTGAAGGGGACAGTCATAACTATGGCTACACCTTC. This chain links TRBV6-1 with TRBJ1-2; the match to TRBD1 covers 7 bases. The V gene's germline CDR1 is MNHNS and CDR2 SASEGT. This CDR3 has 15 residues.

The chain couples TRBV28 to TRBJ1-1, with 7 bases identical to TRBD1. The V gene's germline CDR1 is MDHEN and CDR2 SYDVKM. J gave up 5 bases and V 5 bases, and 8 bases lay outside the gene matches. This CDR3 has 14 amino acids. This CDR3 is CASSLTGLGTEAFF. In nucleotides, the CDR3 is TGTGCCAGCAGTCTGACAGGGTTGGGGACTGAAGCTTTCTTT. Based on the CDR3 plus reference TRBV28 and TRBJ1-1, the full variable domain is DVKVTQSSRYLVKRTGEKVFLECVQDMDHENMFWYRQDPGLGLRLIYFSYDVKMKEKGDIPEGYSVSREKKERFSLILESASTNQTSMYLCASSLTGLGTEAFFGQGTRLTVV.

This CDR3 is CASSLVGRQETQYF. DNA of the CDR3: TGTGCCAGCAGCTTAGTCGGGAGGCAAGAGACCCAGTACTTC. The V gene is TRBV7-2, the J gene TRBJ2-5; 7 bases are shared with TRBD2. Germline CDR1 and CDR2: SGHTA and FQGNSA. CDR3 size: 14 residues. V lost 1 base to trimming and J lost 2 bases; unmatched junction nucleotides: 1.

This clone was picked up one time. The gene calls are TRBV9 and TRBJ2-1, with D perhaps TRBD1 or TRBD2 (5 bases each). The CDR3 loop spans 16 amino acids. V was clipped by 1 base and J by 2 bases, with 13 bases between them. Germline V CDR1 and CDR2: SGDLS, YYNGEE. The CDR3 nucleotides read TGTGCCAGCAGCGTATGGGACGGAGGAACCTACAATGAGCAGTTCTTC. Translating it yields CASSVWDGGTYNEQFF.

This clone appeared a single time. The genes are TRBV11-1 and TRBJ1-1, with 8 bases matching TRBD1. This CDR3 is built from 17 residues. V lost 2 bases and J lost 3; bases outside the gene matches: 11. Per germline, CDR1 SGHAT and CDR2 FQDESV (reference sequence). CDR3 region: CASSLTGGSWGDTEAFF. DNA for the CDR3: TGTGCCAGCAGCTTAACAGGGGGTTCCTGGGGGGACACTGAAGCTTTCTTT.

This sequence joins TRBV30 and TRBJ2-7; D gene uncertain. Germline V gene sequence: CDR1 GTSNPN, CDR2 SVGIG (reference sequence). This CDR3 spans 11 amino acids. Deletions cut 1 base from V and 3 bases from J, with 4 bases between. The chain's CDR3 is CAWSDGYEQYF. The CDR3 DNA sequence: TGTGCCTGGAGTGACGGCTACGAGCAGTACTTC.

The CDR3 protein is CASSSTTGKLTEAFF. CDR3 sequence (DNA): TGTGCCAGCAGCTCGACGACGGGAAAGTTAACTGAAGCTTTCTTT. This chain joins TRBV5-5 and TRBJ1-1; D not resolved. Germline V gene sequence: CDR1 SGHKS, CDR2 YYEKEE (reference sequence). Trimming cost V 3 bases and J 5 bases, with 17 bases left between them. The CDR3 length is 15 residues.